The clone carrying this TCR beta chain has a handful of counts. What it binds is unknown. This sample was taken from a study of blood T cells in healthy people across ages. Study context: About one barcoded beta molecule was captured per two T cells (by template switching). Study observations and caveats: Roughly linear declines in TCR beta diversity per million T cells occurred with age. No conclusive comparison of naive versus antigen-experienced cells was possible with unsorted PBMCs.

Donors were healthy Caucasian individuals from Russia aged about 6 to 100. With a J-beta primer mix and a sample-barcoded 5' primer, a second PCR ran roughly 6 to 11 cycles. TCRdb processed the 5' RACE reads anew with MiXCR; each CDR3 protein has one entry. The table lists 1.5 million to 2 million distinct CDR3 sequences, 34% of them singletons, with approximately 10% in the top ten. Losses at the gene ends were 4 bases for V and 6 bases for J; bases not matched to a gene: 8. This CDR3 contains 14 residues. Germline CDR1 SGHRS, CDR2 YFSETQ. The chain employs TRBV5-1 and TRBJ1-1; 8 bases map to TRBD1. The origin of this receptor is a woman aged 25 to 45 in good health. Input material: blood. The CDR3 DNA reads TGCGCCAGCAGCAGAGGACAGGGAGAAGCTGAAGCTTTCTTT. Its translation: CASSRGQGEAEAFF. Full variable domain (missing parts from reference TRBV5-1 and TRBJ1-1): KAGVTQTPRYLIKTRGQQVTLSCSPISGHRSVSWYQQTPGQGLQFLFEYFSETQRNKGNFPGRFSGRQFSNSRSEMNVSTLELGDSALYLCASSRGQGEAEAFFGQGTRLTVV.